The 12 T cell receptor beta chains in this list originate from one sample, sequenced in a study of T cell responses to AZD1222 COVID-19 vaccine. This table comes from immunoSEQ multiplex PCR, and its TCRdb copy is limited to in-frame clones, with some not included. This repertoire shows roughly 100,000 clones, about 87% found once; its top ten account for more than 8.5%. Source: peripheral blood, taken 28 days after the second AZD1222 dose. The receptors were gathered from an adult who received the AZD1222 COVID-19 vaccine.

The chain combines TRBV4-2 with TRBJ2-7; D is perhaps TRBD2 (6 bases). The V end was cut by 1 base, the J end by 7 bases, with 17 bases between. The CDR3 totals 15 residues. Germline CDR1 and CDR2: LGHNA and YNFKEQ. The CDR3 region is CASSQVGDFREEQYF. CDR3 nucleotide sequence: TGTGCCAGCAGCCAAGTGGGGGATTTCCGGGAGGAGCAGTACTTC.

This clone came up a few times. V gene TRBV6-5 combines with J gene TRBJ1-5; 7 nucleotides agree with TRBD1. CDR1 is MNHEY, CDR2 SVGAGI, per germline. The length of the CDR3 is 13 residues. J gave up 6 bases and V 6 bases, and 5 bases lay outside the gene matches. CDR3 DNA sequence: TGTGCCAGCAGGGCACAGGGGTCTCAGCCCCAGCATTTT. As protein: CASRAQGSQPQHF.

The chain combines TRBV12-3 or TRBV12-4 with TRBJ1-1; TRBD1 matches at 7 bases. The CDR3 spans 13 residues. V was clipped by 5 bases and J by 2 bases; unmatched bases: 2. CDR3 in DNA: TGTGCCAGCAGTGGGACAGTAAACACTGAAGCTTTCTTT. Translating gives CASSGTVNTEAFF.

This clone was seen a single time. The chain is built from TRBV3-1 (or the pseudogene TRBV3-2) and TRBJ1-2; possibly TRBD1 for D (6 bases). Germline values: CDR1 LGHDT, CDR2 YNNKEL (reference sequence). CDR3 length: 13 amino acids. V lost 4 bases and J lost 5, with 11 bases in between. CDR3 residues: CASSPSQGYGYTF. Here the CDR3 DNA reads TGTGCCAGCAGCCCTAGCCAGGGGTATGGCTACACCTTC.

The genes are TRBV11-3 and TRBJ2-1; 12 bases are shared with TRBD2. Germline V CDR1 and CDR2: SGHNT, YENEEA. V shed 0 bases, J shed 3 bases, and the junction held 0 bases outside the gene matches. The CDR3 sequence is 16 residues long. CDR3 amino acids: CASSLELAGGYNEQFF. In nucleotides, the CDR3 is TGTGCCAGCAGCTTAGAACTAGCGGGGGGCTACAATGAGCAGTTCTTC. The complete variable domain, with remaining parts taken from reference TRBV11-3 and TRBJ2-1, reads EAGVVQSPRYKIIEKKQPVAFWCNPISGHNTLYWYLQNLGQGPELLIRYENEEAVDDSQLPKDRFSAERLKGVDSTLKIQPAELGDSAVYLCASSLELAGGYNEQFFGPGTRLTVL.

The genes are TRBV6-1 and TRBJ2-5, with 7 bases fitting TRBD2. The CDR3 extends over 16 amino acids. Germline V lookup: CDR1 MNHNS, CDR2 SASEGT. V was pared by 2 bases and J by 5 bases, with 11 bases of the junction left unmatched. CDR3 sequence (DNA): TGTGCCAGCAGTGAACGGGCTAGCGGTTTATTCGAGACCCAGTACTTC. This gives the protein CASSERASGLFETQYF.

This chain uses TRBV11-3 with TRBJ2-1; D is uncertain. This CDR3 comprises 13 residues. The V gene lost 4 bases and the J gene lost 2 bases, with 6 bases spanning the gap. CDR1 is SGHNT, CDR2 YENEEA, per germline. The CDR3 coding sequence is TGTGCCAGCAGCTCTCAGACCTACAATGAGCAGTTCTTC. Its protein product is CASSSQTYNEQFF.

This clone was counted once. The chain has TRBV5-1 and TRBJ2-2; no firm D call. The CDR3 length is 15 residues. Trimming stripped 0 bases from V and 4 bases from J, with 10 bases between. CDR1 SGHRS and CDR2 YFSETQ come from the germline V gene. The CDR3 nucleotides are TGCGCCAGCAGCTTGGGACCGGTAACCACCGGGGAGCTGTTTTTT. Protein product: CASSLGPVTTGELFF.

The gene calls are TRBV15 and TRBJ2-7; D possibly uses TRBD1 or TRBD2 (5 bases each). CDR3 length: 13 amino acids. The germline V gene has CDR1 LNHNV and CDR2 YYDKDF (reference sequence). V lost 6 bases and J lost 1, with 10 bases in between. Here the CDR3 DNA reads TGTGCCACCAGACGGGACGGTTCCTACGAGCAGTACTTC. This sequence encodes CATRRDGSYEQYF.

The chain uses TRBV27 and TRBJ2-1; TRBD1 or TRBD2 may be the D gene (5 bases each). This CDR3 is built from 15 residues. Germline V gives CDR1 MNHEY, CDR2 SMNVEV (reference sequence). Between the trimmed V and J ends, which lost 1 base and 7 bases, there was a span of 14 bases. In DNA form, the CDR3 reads TGTGCCAGCAGTTTATTGGGACCAACCCGGAATGAGCAGTTCTTC. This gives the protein CASSLLGPTRNEQFF.

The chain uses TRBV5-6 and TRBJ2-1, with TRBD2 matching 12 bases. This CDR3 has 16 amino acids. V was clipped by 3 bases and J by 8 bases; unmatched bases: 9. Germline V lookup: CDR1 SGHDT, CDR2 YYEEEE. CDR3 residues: CASSSPGLAGFDEQFF. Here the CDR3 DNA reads TGTGCCAGCAGCTCCCCGGGACTAGCGGGTTTCGATGAGCAGTTCTTC.

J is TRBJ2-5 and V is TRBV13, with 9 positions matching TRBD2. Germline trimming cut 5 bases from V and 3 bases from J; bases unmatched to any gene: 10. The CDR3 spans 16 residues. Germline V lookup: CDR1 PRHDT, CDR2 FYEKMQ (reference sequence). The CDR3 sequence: CASSPRLAGTEETQYF. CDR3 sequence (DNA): TGTGCCAGCAGCCCCCGGCTAGCGGGGACAGAAGAGACCCAGTACTTC.